The rows below give T cell receptor beta chains drawn from one sample of a study of siplizumab effects on memory and regulatory T cells. Sequenced by immunoSEQ multiplex PCR; TCRdb stores in-frame clones only, minus some. Of 100,000 to 110,000 clones in the sample, around 93% are singletons; the top ten hold 1% to 1.5%. The sequenced sample was non-Treg CD4+ T cells sorted from blood. The receptors shown here come from a human donor in good health. The CDR3 runs from the conserved cysteine through the conserved F or W. The D gene is left open where the match is weak. Only some rows state a clone size, as once, few, many or a class for expanded clones.

V gene: TRBV27
J gene: TRBJ2-7
clone size: NA
D gene: NA
CDR3 DNA: TGTGCCAGCAGAACAAAATGGGCCTCCTACGAGCAGTACTTC
CDR3 protein: CASRTKWASYEQYF

V gene: TRBV7-2
J gene: TRBJ2-7
clone size: NA
D gene: NA
CDR3 DNA: TGTGCCAGCAGCTTATTAAGTTCGGGTGGGCAGCTCTCCTACGAGCAGTACTTC
CDR3 protein: CASSLLSSGGQLSYEQYF

V gene: TRBV2
J gene: TRBJ2-3
clone size: NA
D gene: NA
CDR3 DNA: TGTGCCAGCAGTGAAGGGGCGGCTAGCACAGATACGCAGTATTTT
CDR3 protein: CASSEGAASTDTQYF

V gene: TRBV6-5
J gene: TRBJ2-7
clone size: NA
D gene: TRBD2
CDR3 DNA: TGTGCCAGCAGTTACATCACTAGCGGAAAGAACCACGAGCAGTACTTC
CDR3 protein: CASSYITSGKNHEQYF

V gene: TRBV2
J gene: TRBJ2-5
clone size: NA
D gene: TRBD2
CDR3 DNA: TGTGCCAGCAGTGAAGCTAGCGGGAGGGCCGTAGAGACCCAGTACTTC
CDR3 protein: CASSEASGRAVETQYF

V gene: TRBV6-5
J gene: TRBJ2-1
clone size: once
D gene: NA
CDR3 DNA: TGTGCCAGCAGTGCCGCTCGCCTGGGGAATGAGCAGTTCTTC
CDR3 protein: CASSAARLGNEQFF

V gene: TRBV19
J gene: TRBJ2-3
clone size: NA
D gene: NA
CDR3 DNA: TGTGCCAGTAGTAAGACAGGCACAGATACGCAGTATTTT
CDR3 protein: CASSKTGTDTQYF

V gene: TRBV11-2
J gene: TRBJ2-7
clone size: once
D gene: TRBD2
CDR3 DNA: TGTGCCAGCAGCCGGGGACTAGCGGGCTACGAGCAGTACTTC
CDR3 protein: CASSRGLAGYEQYF

V gene: TRBV5-5
J gene: TRBJ2-7
clone size: once
D gene: NA
CDR3 DNA: TGTGCCAGCAGCGCCGGGACTCAGGCGAGGGTGCAGTACTTC
CDR3 protein: CASSAGTQARVQYF

V gene: TRBV2
J gene: TRBJ2-3
clone size: NA
D gene: TRBD2
CDR3 DNA: TGTGCCAGCAGGCGGGAGGGATCCACAGATACGCAGTATTTT
CDR3 protein: CASRREGSTDTQYF

V gene: TRBV7-6
J gene: TRBJ2-2
clone size: NA
D gene: NA
CDR3 DNA: TGTGCCAGTGCTATTGGGGACACCGGGGAGCTGTTTTTT
CDR3 protein: CASAIGDTGELFF

V gene: TRBV19
J gene: TRBJ1-1
clone size: NA
D gene: TRBD1
CDR3 DNA: TGTGCCAGTAGTACAGGTACAGGGGGAATTATGAACACTGAAGCTTTCTTT
CDR3 protein: CASSTGTGGIMNTEAFF

V gene: TRBV7-3
J gene: TRBJ2-3
clone size: NA
D gene: TRBD2
CDR3 DNA: TGTGCCAGCAGCTTACATCTAGGCAGCGGGGGGAGCACAGATACGCAGTATTTT
CDR3 protein: CASSLHLGSGGSTDTQYF

V gene: TRBV27
J gene: TRBJ2-3
clone size: once
D gene: NA
CDR3 DNA: TGTGCCAGCAGTCACGCCCCCCGGAGATACCGAGGAGATACGCAGTATTTT
CDR3 protein: CASSHAPRRYRGDTQYF

V gene: TRBV29-1
J gene: TRBJ1-1
clone size: NA
D gene: NA
CDR3 DNA: TGCAGCGTTAAAGGGACTCTTGGGGCTTTGAACACTGAAGCTTTCTTT
CDR3 protein: CSVKGTLGALNTEAFF

V gene: TRBV29-1
J gene: TRBJ2-1
clone size: NA
D gene: NA
CDR3 DNA: TGCAGCGTTGAATTTAATGGGTACAATGAGCAGTTCTTC
CDR3 protein: CSVEFNGYNEQFF

V gene: TRBV2
J gene: TRBJ2-5
clone size: once
D gene: NA
CDR3 DNA: TGTGCCAGCAGTGAAGACAGGGGGAGCGGGAGCACGGGCAGAAGTAGAGAGACCCAGTACTTC
CDR3 protein: CASSEDRGSGSTGRSRETQYF

V gene: TRBV27
J gene: TRBJ2-7
clone size: NA
D gene: TRBD1
CDR3 DNA: TGTGCCAGCAGTGTGTACAGGGGAATTATTCCCTACGAGCAGTACTTC
CDR3 protein: CASSVYRGIIPYEQYF

V gene: TRBV7-9
J gene: TRBJ2-3
clone size: NA
D gene: NA
CDR3 DNA: TGTGCCAGCAGCCTACAGGGTGACACAGATACGCAGTATTTT
CDR3 protein: CASSLQGDTDTQYF

V gene: TRBV20-1
J gene: TRBJ2-5
clone size: NA
D gene: NA
CDR3 DNA: TGCAGTGTTTCCCAAGAGACCCAGTACTTC
CDR3 protein: CSVSQETQYF

V gene: TRBV27
J gene: TRBJ2-7
clone size: NA
D gene: TRBD1
CDR3 DNA: TGTGCCGAACCTTGGGGGGACAGGTACCACGAGCAGTACTTC
CDR3 protein: CAEPWGDRYHEQYF

V gene: TRBV10-1
J gene: TRBJ2-1
clone size: NA
D gene: NA
CDR3 DNA: TGCGCCAGCAGTGGGACGAGCTCCTACAATGAGCAGTTCTTC
CDR3 protein: CASSGTSSYNEQFF

V gene: TRBV5-1
J gene: TRBJ2-1
clone size: NA
D gene: TRBD2
CDR3 DNA: TGCGCCAGCAGCCAAAGCGGGAGCTCCTACAATGAGCAGTTCTTC
CDR3 protein: CASSQSGSSYNEQFF

V gene: TRBV16
J gene: TRBJ1-2
clone size: NA
D gene: NA
CDR3 DNA: TGTGCCAGCAGCCCCCGGGGAGGGAACGACTATGGCTACACCTTC
CDR3 protein: CASSPRGGNDYGYTF

V gene: TRBV14
J gene: TRBJ1-5
clone size: NA
D gene: NA
CDR3 DNA: TGTGCCAGCAGCCTAGGACACAATCAGCCCCAGCATTTT
CDR3 protein: CASSLGHNQPQHF

V gene: TRBV9
J gene: TRBJ2-5
clone size: NA
D gene: NA
CDR3 DNA: TGTGCCAGCAGCGGGGTTGGGGAGACCCAGTACTTC
CDR3 protein: CASSGVGETQYF

V gene: TRBV11-2
J gene: TRBJ1-2
clone size: NA
D gene: NA
CDR3 DNA: TGTGCCAGCAGCTTAGTCTCTACAGGGAGTGGCTACACCTTC
CDR3 protein: CASSLVSTGSGYTF

V gene: TRBV7-9
J gene: TRBJ2-6
clone size: NA
D gene: NA
CDR3 DNA: TGTGCCAGCAGCTTAGCTGGGGCCAACGTCCTGACTTTC
CDR3 protein: CASSLAGANVLTF

V gene: TRBV4-1
J gene: TRBJ1-5
clone size: once
D gene: TRBD1
CDR3 DNA: TGCGCCAGCAGCCAAGTCTATCTGGGACAGCACAGAAATCAGCCCCAGCATTTT
CDR3 protein: CASSQVYLGQHRNQPQHF

V gene: TRBV14
J gene: TRBJ2-7
clone size: NA
D gene: TRBD1
CDR3 DNA: TGTGCCAGCAGCCAAGATCGGATAAGACGGACAGGCACGACCTACGAGCAGTACTTC
CDR3 protein: CASSQDRIRRTGTTYEQYF

V gene: TRBV5-1
J gene: TRBJ2-5
clone size: NA
D gene: TRBD2
CDR3 DNA: TGCGCCAGCAGCCGGGAGGGCCAAGAGACCCAGTACTTC
CDR3 protein: CASSREGQETQYF

V gene: TRBV4-2
J gene: TRBJ2-5
clone size: NA
D gene: TRBD2
CDR3 DNA: TGTGCCAGCAGTCGGGAGCGGGACCGGATAGAGACCCAGTACTTC
CDR3 protein: CASSRERDRIETQYF

V gene: TRBV6-4
J gene: TRBJ2-2
clone size: NA
D gene: NA
CDR3 DNA: TGTGCCAGCAGTGACTCGTTTGGTAGCGAAGAAACGAACACCGGGGAGCTGTTTTTT
CDR3 protein: CASSDSFGSEETNTGELFF

V gene: TRBV9
J gene: TRBJ2-7
clone size: NA
D gene: NA
CDR3 DNA: TGTGCCAGCAGCGTTGCAGGGTTACCCTACGAGCAGTACTTC
CDR3 protein: CASSVAGLPYEQYF

V gene: TRBV28
J gene: TRBJ2-7
clone size: NA
D gene: NA
CDR3 DNA: TGTGCCAGCAGGGGCTCTAGGATTGGTTCCTACGAGCAGTACTTC
CDR3 protein: CASRGSRIGSYEQYF

V gene: TRBV5-1
J gene: TRBJ1-5
clone size: NA
D gene: NA
CDR3 DNA: TGCGCCAGCAGCCAAGGGGGGCTAGGCAATCAGCCCCAGCATTTT
CDR3 protein: CASSQGGLGNQPQHF

V gene: TRBV18
J gene: TRBJ2-7
clone size: NA
D gene: NA
CDR3 DNA: TGTGCCAGCTCACCGCAGGGTGGTAGCTACGAGCAGTACTTC
CDR3 protein: CASSPQGGSYEQYF

V gene: TRBV7-9
J gene: TRBJ2-7
clone size: NA
D gene: NA
CDR3 DNA: TGTGCCAGCAGCTTATCCCAAGGGGCCTACGAGCAGTACTTC
CDR3 protein: CASSLSQGAYEQYF

V gene: TRBV11-3
J gene: TRBJ2-1
clone size: NA
D gene: TRBD2
CDR3 DNA: TGTGCCAGCAGCTTAGGAGGGTCCGACTGGGGGAGGGTTGAGCAGTTCTTC
CDR3 protein: CASSLGGSDWGRVEQFF

V gene: TRBV6-6
J gene: TRBJ2-5
clone size: NA
D gene: NA
CDR3 DNA: TGTGCCAGCAGGACCCCAGGGAAAGAGACCCAGTACTTC
CDR3 protein: CASRTPGKETQYF

V gene: TRBV7-6
J gene: TRBJ2-7
clone size: NA
D gene: NA
CDR3 DNA: TGTGCCAGCAGCTTAGATCTGGATGAGCAGTACTTC
CDR3 protein: CASSLDLDEQYF

V gene: TRBV7-8
J gene: TRBJ2-1
clone size: NA
D gene: NA
CDR3 DNA: TGTGCCAGCAGCCGGACAGCTTACAATGAGCAGTTCTTC
CDR3 protein: CASSRTAYNEQFF

V gene: TRBV5-1
J gene: TRBJ2-1
clone size: NA
D gene: TRBD2
CDR3 DNA: TGCGCCAGCAGCCGGACTAGCGGAGCTCACAATGAGCAGTTCTTC
CDR3 protein: CASSRTSGAHNEQFF

V gene: TRBV29-1
J gene: TRBJ1-2
clone size: NA
D gene: NA
CDR3 DNA: TGCAGCGGACCAAGGGAAGGCTACACCTTC
CDR3 protein: CSGPREGYTF

V gene: TRBV19
J gene: TRBJ2-5
clone size: NA
D gene: NA
CDR3 DNA: TGTGCCAGTAGTATCGGGCAGGGCCAGACCCAGTACTTC
CDR3 protein: CASSIGQGQTQYF

V gene: TRBV6-6
J gene: TRBJ2-5
clone size: NA
D gene: TRBD1
CDR3 DNA: TGTGCCAGCAGTCCTTTGGGGACAGGACAAGAGACCCAGTACTTC
CDR3 protein: CASSPLGTGQETQYF

V gene: TRBV18
J gene: TRBJ2-3
clone size: NA
D gene: TRBD1
CDR3 DNA: TGTGCCAGCTGTAAAGGGGGCACCACAGATACGCAGTATTTT
CDR3 protein: CASCKGGTTDTQYF

V gene: TRBV7-3
J gene: TRBJ2-5
clone size: NA
D gene: NA
CDR3 DNA: TGTGCCAGCAGCGCGAGCATAACAGAGACCCAGTACTTC
CDR3 protein: CASSASITETQYF

V gene: TRBV5-1
J gene: TRBJ1-3
clone size: NA
D gene: TRBD1
CDR3 DNA: TGCGCCAGCAGCTCGGAGGGGGCGGAATATTTT
CDR3 protein: CASSSEGAEYF

V gene: TRBV2
J gene: TRBJ2-7
clone size: NA
D gene: NA
CDR3 DNA: TGTGCCAGCAGTGTCCCAAGGACAGCCCCCTACGAGCAGTACTTC
CDR3 protein: CASSVPRTAPYEQYF

V gene: TRBV6-5
J gene: TRBJ1-5
clone size: NA
D gene: TRBD1
CDR3 DNA: TGTGCCAGCAGTTACACACAGGGGAGAAATCAGCCCCAGCATTTT
CDR3 protein: CASSYTQGRNQPQHF

V gene: TRBV14
J gene: TRBJ2-1
clone size: NA
D gene: NA
CDR3 DNA: TGTGCCAGCAGCCAAAACGGTAGACACAATGAGCAGTTCTTC
CDR3 protein: CASSQNGRHNEQFF

V gene: TRBV5-4
J gene: TRBJ2-5
clone size: NA
D gene: NA
CDR3 DNA: TGTGCCAGCAACAATTTACACCGGGGCAGGGAAGAGACCCAGTACTTC
CDR3 protein: CASNNLHRGREETQYF